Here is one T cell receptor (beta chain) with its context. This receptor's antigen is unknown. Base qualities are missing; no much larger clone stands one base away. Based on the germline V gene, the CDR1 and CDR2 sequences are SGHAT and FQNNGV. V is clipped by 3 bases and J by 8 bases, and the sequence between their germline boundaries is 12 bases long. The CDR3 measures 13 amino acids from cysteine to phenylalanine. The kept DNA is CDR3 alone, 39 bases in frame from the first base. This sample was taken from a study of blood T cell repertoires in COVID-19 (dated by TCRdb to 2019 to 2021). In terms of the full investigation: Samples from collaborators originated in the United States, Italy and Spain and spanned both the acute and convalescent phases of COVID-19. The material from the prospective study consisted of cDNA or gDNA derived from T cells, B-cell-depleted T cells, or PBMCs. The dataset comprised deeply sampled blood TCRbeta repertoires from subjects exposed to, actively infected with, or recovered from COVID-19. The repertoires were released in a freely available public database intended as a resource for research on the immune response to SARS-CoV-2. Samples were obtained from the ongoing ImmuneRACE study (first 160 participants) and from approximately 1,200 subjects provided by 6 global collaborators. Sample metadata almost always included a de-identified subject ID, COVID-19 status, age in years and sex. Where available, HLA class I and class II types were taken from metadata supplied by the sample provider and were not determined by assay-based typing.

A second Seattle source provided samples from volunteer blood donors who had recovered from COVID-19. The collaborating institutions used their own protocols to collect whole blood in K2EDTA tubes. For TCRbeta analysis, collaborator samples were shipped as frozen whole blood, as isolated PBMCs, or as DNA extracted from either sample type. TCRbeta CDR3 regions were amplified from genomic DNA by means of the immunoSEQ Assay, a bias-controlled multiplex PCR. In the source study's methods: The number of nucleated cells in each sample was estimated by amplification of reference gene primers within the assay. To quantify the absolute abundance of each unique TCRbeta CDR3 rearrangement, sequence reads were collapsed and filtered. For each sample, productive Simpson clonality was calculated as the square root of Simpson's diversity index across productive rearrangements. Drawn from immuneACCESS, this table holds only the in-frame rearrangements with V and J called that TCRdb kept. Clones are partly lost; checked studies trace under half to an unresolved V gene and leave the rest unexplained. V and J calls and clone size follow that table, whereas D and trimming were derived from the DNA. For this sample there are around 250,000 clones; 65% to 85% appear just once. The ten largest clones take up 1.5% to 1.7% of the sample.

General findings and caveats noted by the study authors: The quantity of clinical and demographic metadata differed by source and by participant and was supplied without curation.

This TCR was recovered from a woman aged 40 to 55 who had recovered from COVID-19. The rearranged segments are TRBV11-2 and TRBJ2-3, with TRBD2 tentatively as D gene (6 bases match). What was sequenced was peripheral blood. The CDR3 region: CASSLPPGATQYF. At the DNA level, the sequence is TGTGCCAGCAGCTTGCCTCCGGGAGCTACGCAGTATTTT.